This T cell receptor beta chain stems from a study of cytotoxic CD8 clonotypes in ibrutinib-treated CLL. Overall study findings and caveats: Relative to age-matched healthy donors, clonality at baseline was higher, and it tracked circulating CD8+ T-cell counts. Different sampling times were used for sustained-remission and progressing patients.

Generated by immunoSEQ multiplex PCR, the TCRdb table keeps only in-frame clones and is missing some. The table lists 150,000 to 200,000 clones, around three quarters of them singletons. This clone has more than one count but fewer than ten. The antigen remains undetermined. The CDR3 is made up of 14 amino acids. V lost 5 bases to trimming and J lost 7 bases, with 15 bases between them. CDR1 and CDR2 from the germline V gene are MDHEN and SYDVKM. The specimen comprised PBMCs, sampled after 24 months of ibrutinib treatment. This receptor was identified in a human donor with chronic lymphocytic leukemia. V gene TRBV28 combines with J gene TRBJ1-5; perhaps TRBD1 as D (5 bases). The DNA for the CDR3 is TGTGCCAGCAGTGCCGGAGGGGTTGGACAGCCCCAGCATTTT. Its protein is CASSAGGVGQPQHF.